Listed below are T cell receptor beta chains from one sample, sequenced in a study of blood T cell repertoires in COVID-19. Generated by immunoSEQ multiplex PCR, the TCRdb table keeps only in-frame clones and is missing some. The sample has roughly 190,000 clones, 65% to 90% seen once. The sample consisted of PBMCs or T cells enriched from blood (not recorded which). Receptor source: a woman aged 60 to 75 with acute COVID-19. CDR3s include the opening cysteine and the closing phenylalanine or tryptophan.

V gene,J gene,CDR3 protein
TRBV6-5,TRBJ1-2,CASSYSNTGGAYGYTF
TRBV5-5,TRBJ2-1,CASSLGSRGPREQFF
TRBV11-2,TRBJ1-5,CASSLDRGQPQHF
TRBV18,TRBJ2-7,CASSERGSGRYEQYF
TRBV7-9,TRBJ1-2,CANLQGNVYTF
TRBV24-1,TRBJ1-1,CATSQGLTEAFF
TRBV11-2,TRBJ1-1,CASSLGGQGRSEAFF
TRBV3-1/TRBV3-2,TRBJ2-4,CASSQRDRGLVAKNIQYF
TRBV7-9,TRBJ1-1,CASSLAVGGTEAFF
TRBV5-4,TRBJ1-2,CASSSTGRYYGYTF
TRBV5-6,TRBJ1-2,CASSLPFGTGFYGYTF
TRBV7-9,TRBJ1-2,CASRGPSDPFYGYTF
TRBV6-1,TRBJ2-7,CASSDGQGQYEQYF
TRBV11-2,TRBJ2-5,CASSLDGWRQETQYF
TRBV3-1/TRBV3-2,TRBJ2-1,CASSQTREQFF
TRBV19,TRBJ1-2,CASSTDRGRRNGYTF
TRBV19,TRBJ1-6,CASMWTGRDSPLHF
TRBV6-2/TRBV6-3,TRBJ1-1,CASSYSIGQRAFF
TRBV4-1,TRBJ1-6,CASSQPSAPLHF
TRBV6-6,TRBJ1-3,CATYFGGNTIYF
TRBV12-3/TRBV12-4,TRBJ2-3,CASSFGGTDTQYF
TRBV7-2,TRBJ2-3,CASRSGGSDTQYF
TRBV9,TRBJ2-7,CASSPSAGGASYEQYF
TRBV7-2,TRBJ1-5,CASSLKGEGQPQHF
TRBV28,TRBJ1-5,CASSFETGANQPQHF
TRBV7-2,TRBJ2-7,CASRLAGGPNEQYF
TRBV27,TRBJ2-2,CASSLFLTGELFF
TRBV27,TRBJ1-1,CASSRPTPPRTEAFF
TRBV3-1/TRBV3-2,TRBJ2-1,CASSQDLYGAGSSRGQFF
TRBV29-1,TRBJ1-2,CSVLTDGYTF
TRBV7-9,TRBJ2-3,CASSLVPGGGTDTQYF
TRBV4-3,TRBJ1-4,CASSQVPQGEKLFF
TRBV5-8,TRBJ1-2,CASSSGQGAHYGYTF
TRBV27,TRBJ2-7,CASMRASGNYEQYF
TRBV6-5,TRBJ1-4,CASRQGGGEKLFF
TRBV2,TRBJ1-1,CASKDSNTEAFF
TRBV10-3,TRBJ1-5,CAISGLPGGNQPQHF
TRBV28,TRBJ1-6,CASGTGTGDSPLHF
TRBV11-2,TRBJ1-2,CASSPQGRGYTF
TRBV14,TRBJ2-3,CASSQIRSGTDTQYF
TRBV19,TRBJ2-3,CASGVRETDTQYF
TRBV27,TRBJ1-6,CASSHRRQGALNSPLHF
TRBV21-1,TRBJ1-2,CASSKVPEINYGYTF
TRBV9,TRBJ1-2,CASSSRTGSNYGYTF
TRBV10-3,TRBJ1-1,CAIRTEQGITEAFF
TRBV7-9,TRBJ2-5,CASSSRQVLQETQYF
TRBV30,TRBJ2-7,CAWGGQGRYEQYF
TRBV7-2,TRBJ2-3,CASSPLLTDTQYF
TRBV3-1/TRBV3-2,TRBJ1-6,CASSQDLRTGVHF